This record covers a single T cell receptor (beta chain). Its target is unknown. The sample is drawn from a study of lymphopenia after photon versus proton radiotherapy. Overall study results and limits: Survival link was tested only in deceased patients; proton benefit remains a possibility.

With V trimmed by 5 bases and J by 0 bases, 8 bases remained unmatched. The CDR3 consists of 17 residues. Germline CDR1 and CDR2: SEHNR and FQNEAQ (reference sequence). The protocol was immunoSEQ multiplex PCR, while the TCRdb copy is restricted to in-frame clones and leaves out a portion. The data show around 66,000 clones, around 85% seen once. This chain uses TRBV7-9 with TRBJ2-1, with 9 bases that match TRBD2. Sample: peripheral blood, taken from a patient treated with photon-based radiotherapy. The receptor's source is a man aged 35 to 55 with gastric cancer. This CDR3 is CASSRLAGDLSYNEQFF. CDR3 DNA: TGTGCCAGCAGCCGATTAGCGGGGGACCTCTCCTACAATGAGCAGTTCTTC.